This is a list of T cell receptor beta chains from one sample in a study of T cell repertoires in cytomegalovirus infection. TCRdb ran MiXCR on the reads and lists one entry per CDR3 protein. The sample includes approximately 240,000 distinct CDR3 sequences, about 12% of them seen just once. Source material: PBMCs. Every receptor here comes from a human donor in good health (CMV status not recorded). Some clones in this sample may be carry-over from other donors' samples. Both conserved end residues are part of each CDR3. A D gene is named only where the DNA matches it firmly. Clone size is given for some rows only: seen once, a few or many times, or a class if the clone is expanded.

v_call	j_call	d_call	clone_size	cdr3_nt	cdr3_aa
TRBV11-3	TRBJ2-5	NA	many	TGTGCCAGCAGGTTCCGGGGGACTGAAGAAAAGGAGACCCAGTACTTC	CASRFRGTEEKETQYF
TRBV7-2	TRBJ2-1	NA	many	TGTGCCAGCAGCTCAAGGGAGCCCTTTAGCAATGAGCAGTTCTTC	CASSSREPFSNEQFF
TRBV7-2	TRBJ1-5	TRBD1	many	TGTGCCAGCAGCTTAGGGGGACAGCTAACAGCCCAGCATTTT	CASSLGGQLTAQHF
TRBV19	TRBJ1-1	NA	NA	TGTGCCAGTAGTGGACGGGACACTGAAGCTTTCTTT	CASSGRDTEAFF
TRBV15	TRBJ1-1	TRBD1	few	TGTGCCACCAGCAGAGATCCCACAGGGGGCACTGAAGCTTTCTTT	CATSRDPTGGTEAFF
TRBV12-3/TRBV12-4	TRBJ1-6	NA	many	TGTGCCAGCAGTCCCCGGATGAGAGGGGATAATTCACCCCTCCACTTT	CASSPRMRGDNSPLHF
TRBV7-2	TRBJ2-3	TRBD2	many	TGTGCCAGCAGCCAAGGGAGGGCCGCAGATACGCAGTATTTT	CASSQGRAADTQYF
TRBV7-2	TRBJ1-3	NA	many	TGTGCCAGCAGCTTGCAGGCGGACCTGTGGAACACCATATATTTT	CASSLQADLWNTIYF
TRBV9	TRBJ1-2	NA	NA	TGTGCCAGCCAAGGGGAAACCGGGGGCTATGGCTACACCTTC	CASQGETGGYGYTF
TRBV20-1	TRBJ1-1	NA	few	TGCAGTGCTTCGGCCAGGCTTACTGGTTTCTTT	CSASARLTGFF
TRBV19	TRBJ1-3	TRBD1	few	TGTGCCAGTAGTATCCCAGGGGGCCTCGGAAACACCATATATTTT	CASSIPGGLGNTIYF
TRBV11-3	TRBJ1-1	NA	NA	TGTGCCAGCAGCTTATTGACGAACACTGAAGCTTTCTTT	CASSLLTNTEAFF
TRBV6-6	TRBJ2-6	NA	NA	TGTGCCAGCAGTCCTCAGGGTCCCGCCTCTGGGGCCAACGTCCTGACTTTC	CASSPQGPASGANVLTF
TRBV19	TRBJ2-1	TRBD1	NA	TGTGCCAGTAGTATAGGGACAGGGCTCAATGAGCAGTTCTTC	CASSIGTGLNEQFF